The 3 T cell receptor beta chains below come from one sample, sequenced in a study of CD8+ T cells in alopecia areata. Sequencing relied on a cDNA template that was reverse transcribed from extracted RNA. Produced via immunoSEQ multiplex PCR; TCRdb's table is partial and in-frame only. The table records about 170,000 clones, roughly 70% of them present only once. This material consisted of CD8+ T cells sorted from blood, taken at week 0. Source of these receptors: a human donor with alopecia areata.

Only a few counts were recorded for this clone. The rearrangement joins TRBV7-9 to TRBJ2-3; D ambiguous. The V end lost 2 bases, the J end lost 1 base, and 10 bases lay between the germline ends. Germline V gene lookup returns CDR1 SEHNR and CDR2 FQNEAQ (reference sequence). The CDR3 consists of 15 residues. The CDR3 spells CASSLSRTGTDTQYF. Written as DNA, the CDR3 is TGTGCCAGCAGCTTATCACGGACCGGCACAGATACGCAGTATTTT.

The rearrangement links TRBV19 to TRBJ1-5; unclear D gene. The V end lost 4 bases, the J end lost 1 base, and 11 bases lay between the germline ends. Germline V gene data show CDR1 as LNHDA and CDR2 as SQIVND (reference sequence). The length of the CDR3 is 15 residues. The CDR3 region is CASSTLDGSNQPQHF. CDR3 nucleotide sequence: TGTGCCAGTAGTACCTTAGACGGGAGCAATCAGCCCCAGCATTTT. Together with reference TRBV19 and TRBJ1-5, the CDR3 gives the full variable domain: DGGITQSPKYLFRKEGQNVTLSCEQNLNHDAMYWYRQDPGQGLRLIYYSQIVNDFQKGDIAEGYSVSREKKESFPLTVTSAQKNPTAFYLCASSTLDGSNQPQHFGDGTRLSIL.

The chain is built from TRBV30 and TRBJ1-1; D might be TRBD1 (6 bases). CDR1 GTSNPN and CDR2 SVGIG come from the germline V gene (reference sequence). Deletions cut 1 base from V and 5 bases from J, with 8 bases between. This CDR3 is built from 12 residues. CDR3 loop: CAWSATGTEAFF. The DNA of the CDR3 is TGTGCCTGGAGTGCCACAGGGACTGAAGCTTTCTTT.